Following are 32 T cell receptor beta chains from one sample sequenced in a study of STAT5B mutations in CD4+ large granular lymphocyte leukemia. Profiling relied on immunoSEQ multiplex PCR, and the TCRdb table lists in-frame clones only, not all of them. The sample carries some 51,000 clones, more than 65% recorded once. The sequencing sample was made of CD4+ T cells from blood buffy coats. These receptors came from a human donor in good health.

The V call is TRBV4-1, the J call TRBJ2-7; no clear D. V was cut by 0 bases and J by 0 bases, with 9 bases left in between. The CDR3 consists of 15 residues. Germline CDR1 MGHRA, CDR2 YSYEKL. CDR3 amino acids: CASSQDVGYSYEQYF. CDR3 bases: TGCGCCAGCAGCCAAGATGTAGGGTACTCCTACGAGCAGTACTTC.

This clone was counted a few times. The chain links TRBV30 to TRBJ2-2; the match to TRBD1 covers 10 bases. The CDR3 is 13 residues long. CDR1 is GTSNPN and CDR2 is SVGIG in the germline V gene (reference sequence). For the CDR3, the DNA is TGTGCTGTACCGGGACAGGGGCCCGGGGAGCTGTTTTTT. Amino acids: CAVPGQGPGELFF.

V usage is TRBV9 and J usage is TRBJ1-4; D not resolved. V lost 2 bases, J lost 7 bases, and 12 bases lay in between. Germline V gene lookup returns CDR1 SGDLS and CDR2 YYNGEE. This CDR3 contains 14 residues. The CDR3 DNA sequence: TGTGCCAGCAGCGTCCGCGCGCTGGGTGAAAAACTGTTTTTT. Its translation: CASSVRALGEKLFF.

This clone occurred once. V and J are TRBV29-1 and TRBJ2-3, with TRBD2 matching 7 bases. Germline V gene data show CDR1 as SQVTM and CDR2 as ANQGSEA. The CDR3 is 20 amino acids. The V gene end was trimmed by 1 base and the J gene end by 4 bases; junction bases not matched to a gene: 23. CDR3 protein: CSVEALPPARRGDLADTQYF. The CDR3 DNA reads TGCAGCGTTGAAGCCCTTCCTCCAGCACGCCGGGGGGACTTAGCAGATACGCAGTATTTT.

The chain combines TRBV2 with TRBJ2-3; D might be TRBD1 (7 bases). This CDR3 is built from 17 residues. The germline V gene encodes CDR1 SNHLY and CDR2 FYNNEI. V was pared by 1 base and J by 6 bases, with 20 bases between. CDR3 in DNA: TGTGCCAGCAGTGAAGAGGGGGCGGGGACCGGAGGGGATACGCAGTATTTT. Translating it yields CASSEEGAGTGGDTQYF.

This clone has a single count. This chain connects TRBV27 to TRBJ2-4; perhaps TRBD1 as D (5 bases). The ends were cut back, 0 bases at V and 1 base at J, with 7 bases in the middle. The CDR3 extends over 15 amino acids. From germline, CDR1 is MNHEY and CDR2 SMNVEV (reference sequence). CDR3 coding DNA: TGTGCCAGCAGTTTATCAGGGGTGGCCAAAAACATTCAGTACTTC. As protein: CASSLSGVAKNIQYF.

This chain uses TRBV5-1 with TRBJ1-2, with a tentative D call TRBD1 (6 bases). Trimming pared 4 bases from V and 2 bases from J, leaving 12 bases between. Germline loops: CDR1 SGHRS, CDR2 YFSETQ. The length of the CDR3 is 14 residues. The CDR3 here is CASSPRTENYGYTF. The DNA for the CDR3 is TGCGCCAGCAGCCCCCGGACAGAAAACTATGGCTACACCTTC.

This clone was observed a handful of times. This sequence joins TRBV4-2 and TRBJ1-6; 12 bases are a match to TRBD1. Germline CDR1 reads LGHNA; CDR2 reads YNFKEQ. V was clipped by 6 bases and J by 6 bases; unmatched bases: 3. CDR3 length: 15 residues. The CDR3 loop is CASSGDRGLNSPLHF. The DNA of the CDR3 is TGTGCCAGCAGTGGGGACAGGGGGCTTAATTCACCCCTCCACTTT.

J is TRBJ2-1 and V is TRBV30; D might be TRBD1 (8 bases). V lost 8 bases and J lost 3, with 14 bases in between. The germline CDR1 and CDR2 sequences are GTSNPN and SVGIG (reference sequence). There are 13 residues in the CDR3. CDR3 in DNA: TGTGCCGGGAACAGGGGGGGCTACAATGAGCAGTTCTTC. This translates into CAGNRGGYNEQFF. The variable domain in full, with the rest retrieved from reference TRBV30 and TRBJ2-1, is SQTIHQWPATLVQPVGSPLSLECTVEGTSNPNLYWYRQAAGRGLQLLFYSVGIGQISSEVPQNLSASRPQDRQFILSSKKLLLSDSGFYLCAGNRGGYNEQFFGPGTRLTVL.

This chain's CDR3 is CAWRGYSGSNTEAFF. As DNA, the CDR3 is TGTGCCTGGAGGGGATACTCAGGATCGAACACTGAAGCTTTCTTT. The chain couples TRBV30 to TRBJ1-1; no clear D. Deletions cut 3 bases from V and 1 base from J, with 15 bases between. Germline CDR1 and CDR2: GTSNPN and SVGIG (reference sequence). The CDR3 has 15 amino acids.

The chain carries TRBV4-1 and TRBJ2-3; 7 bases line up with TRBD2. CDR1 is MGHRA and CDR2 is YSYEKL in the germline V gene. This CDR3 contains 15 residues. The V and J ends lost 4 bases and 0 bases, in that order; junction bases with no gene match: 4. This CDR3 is CASSPQRGSTDTQYF. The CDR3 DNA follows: TGCGCCAGCAGCCCCCAGCGGGGCAGCACAGATACGCAGTATTTT.

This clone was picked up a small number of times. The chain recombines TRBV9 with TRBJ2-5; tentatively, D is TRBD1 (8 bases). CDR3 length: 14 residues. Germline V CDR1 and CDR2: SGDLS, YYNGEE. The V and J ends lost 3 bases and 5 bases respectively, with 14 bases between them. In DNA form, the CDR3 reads TGTGCCAGCAGCGCAGGACAGGGAGGGGAGACCCAGTACTTC. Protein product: CASSAGQGGETQYF.

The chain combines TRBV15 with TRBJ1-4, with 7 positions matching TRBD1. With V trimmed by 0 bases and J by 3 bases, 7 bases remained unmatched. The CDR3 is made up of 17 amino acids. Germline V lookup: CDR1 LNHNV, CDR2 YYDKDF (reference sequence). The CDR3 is CATSREWGDSPNEKLFF. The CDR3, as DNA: TGTGCCACCAGCAGAGAATGGGGGGACAGTCCTAATGAAAAACTGTTTTTT.

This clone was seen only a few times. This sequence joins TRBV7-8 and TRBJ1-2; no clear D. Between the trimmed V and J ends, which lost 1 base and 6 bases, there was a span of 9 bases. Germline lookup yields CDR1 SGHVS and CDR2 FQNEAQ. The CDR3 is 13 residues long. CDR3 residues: CASSLGRANGYTF. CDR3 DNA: TGTGCCAGCAGCTTAGGGCGGGCCAATGGCTACACCTTC.

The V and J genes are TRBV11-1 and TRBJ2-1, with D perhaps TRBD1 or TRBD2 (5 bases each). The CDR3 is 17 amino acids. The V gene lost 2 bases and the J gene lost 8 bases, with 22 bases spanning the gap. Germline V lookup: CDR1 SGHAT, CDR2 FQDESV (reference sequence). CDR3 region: CASSLWGEGSRRDEQFF. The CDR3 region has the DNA TGTGCCAGCAGCTTATGGGGAGAGGGGAGTAGAAGGGATGAGCAGTTCTTC. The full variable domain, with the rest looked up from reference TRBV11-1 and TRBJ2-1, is EAEVAQSPRYKITEKSQAVAFWCDPISGHATLYWYRQILGQGPELLVQFQDESVVDDSQLPKDRFSAERLKGVDSTLKIQPAELGDSAMYLCASSLWGEGSRRDEQFFGPGTRLTVL.

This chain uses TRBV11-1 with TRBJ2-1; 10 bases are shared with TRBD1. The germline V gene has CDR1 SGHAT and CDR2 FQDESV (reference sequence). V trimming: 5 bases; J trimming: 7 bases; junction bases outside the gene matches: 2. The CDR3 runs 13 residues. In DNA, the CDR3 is TGTGCCAGCAGCCCGGACAGGGGGAATGAGCAGTTCTTC. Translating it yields CASSPDRGNEQFF.

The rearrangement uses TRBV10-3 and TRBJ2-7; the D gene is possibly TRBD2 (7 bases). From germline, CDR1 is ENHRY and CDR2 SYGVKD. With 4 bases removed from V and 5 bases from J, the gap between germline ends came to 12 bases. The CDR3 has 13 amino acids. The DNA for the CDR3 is TGTGCCATCAGTGCTGCGGGGGCAGACGAGCAGTACTTC. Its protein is CAISAAGADEQYF.

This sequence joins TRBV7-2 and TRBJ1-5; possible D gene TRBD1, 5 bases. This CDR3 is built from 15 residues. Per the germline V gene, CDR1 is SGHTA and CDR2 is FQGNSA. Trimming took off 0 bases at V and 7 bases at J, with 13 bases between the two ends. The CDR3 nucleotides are TGTGCCAGCAGCTTAGCGCCGAGGGGCGGGCAGCCCCAGCATTTT. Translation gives CASSLAPRGGQPQHF.

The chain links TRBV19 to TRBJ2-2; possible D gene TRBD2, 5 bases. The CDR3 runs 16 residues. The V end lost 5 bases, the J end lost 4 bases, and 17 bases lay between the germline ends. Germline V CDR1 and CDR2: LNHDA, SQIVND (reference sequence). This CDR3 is CASSSGLIRGTGELFF. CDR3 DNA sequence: TGTGCCAGTAGTTCCGGACTCATACGCGGCACCGGGGAGCTGTTTTTT. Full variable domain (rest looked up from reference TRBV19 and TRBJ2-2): DGGITQSPKYLFRKEGQNVTLSCEQNLNHDAMYWYRQDPGQGLRLIYYSQIVNDFQKGDIAEGYSVSREKKESFPLTVTSAQKNPTAFYLCASSSGLIRGTGELFFGEGSRLTVL.

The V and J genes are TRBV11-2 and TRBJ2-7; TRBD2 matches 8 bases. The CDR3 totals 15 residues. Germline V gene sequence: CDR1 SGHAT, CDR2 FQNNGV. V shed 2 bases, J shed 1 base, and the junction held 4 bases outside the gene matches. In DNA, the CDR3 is TGTGCCAGCAGCTTATCATCGGGGGGGTCCTACGAGCAGTACTTC. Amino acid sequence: CASSLSSGGSYEQYF.

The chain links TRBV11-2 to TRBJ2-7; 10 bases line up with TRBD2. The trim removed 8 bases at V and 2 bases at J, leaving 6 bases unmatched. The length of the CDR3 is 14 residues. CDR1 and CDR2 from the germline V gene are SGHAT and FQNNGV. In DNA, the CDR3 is TGTGCCAGCTCTCAGCGGGGGGGGACCTACGAGCAGTACTTC. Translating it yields CASSQRGGTYEQYF.

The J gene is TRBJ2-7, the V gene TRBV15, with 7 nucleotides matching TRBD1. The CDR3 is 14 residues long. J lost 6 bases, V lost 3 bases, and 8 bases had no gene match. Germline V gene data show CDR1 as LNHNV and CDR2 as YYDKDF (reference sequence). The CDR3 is CATSRGSDRAEQYF. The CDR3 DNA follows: TGTGCCACCAGCAGGGGATCCGACAGGGCCGAGCAGTACTTC.

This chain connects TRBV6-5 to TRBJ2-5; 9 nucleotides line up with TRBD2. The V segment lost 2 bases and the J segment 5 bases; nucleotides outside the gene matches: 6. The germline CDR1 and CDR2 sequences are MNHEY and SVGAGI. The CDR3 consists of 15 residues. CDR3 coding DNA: TGTGCCAGCAGTTACCTGGGACTAGCTAGCGAGACCCAGTACTTC. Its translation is CASSYLGLASETQYF.

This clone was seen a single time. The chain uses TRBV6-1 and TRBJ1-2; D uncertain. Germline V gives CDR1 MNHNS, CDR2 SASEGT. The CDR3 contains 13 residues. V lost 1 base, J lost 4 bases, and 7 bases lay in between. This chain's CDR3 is CASSEGGSYGYTF. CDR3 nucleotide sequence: TGTGCCAGCAGTGAAGGAGGGTCCTATGGCTACACCTTC.

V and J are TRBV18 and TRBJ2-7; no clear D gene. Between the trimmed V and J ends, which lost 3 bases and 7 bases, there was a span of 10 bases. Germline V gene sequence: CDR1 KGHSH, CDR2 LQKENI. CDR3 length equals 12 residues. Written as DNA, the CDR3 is TGTGCCAGCTCACCGGCCCTTGGTGAGCAGTACTTC. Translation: CASSPALGEQYF.

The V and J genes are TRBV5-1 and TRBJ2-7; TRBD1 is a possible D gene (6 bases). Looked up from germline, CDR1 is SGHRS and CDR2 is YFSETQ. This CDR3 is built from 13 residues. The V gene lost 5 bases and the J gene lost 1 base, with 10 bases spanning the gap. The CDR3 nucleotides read TGCGCCAGCAGGCAGGGGCCATCCTACGAGCAGTACTTC. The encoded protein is CASRQGPSYEQYF. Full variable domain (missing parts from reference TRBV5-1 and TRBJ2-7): KAGVTQTPRYLIKTRGQQVTLSCSPISGHRSVSWYQQTPGQGLQFLFEYFSETQRNKGNFPGRFSGRQFSNSRSEMNVSTLELGDSALYLCASRQGPSYEQYFGPGTRLTVT.

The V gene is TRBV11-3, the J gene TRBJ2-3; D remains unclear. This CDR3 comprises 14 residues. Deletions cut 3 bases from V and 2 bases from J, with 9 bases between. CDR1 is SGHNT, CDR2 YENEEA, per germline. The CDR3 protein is CASSLGHATDTQYF. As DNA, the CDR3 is TGTGCCAGCAGCTTGGGCCACGCCACAGATACGCAGTATTTT.

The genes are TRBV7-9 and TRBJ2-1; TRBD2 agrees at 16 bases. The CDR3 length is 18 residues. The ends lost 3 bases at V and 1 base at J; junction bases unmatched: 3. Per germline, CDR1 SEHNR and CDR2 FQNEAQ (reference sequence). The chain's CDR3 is CASSLGTSGRGSYNEQFF. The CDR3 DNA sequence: TGTGCCAGCAGCTTGGGGACTAGCGGGAGGGGGTCCTACAATGAGCAGTTCTTC. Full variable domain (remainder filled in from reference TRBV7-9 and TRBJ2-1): DTGVSQNPRHKITKRGQNVTFRCDPISEHNRLYWYRQTLGQGPEFLTYFQNEAQLEKSRLLSDRFSAERPKGSFSTLEIQRTEQGDSAMYLCASSLGTSGRGSYNEQFFGPGTRLTVL.

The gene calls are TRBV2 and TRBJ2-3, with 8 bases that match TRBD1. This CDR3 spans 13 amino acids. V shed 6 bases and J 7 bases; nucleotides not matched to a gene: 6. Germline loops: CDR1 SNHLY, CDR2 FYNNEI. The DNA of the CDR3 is TGTGCCAGCAGCCAACAGGGGGTTTATACGCAGTATTTT. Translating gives CASSQQGVYTQYF.

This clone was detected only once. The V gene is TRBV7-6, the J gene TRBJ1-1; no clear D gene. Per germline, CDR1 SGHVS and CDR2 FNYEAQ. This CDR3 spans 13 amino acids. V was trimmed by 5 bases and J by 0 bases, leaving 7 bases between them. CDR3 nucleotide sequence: TGTGCCAGCAGCGCAAACATGAACACTGAAGCTTTCTTT. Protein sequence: CASSANMNTEAFF.

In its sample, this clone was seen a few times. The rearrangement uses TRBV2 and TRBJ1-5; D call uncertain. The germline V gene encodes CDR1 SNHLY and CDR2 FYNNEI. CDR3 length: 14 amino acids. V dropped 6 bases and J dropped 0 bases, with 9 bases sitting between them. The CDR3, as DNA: TGTGCCAGCAGGAAAGGGAGTAGCAATCAGCCCCAGCATTTT. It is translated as CASRKGSSNQPQHF.

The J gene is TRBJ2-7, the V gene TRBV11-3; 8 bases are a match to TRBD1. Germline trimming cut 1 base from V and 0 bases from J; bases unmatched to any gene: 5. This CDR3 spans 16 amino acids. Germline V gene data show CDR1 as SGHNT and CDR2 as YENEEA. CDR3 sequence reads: CASSLGTGSTSYEQYF. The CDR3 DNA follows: TGTGCCAGCAGCTTAGGGACAGGGTCTACCTCCTACGAGCAGTACTTC.